This TCR beta chain was observed in a study of identical twins. Study results and limitations: Models predicted too little out-of-frame TCR alpha sharing in monozygotic twins. Beta out-of-frame sequences displayed a weaker excess of sharing between twins.

In this sample, this clonotype turned up a few times. What it binds is unknown. Through template switching, a universal primer site was introduced, and the cDNA contained unique molecular identifiers. TCRdb fed the 5' RACE reads into MiXCR, producing one record per CDR3 protein. The repertoire holds 1.5 million or so distinct CDR3 sequences, about 31% seen once, with around 0.3% in the top ten. The sequenced sample consisted of cord blood. This TCR was recovered from a newborn girl in good health.

This CDR3 is CSASLTGGGYGYTF. CDR3 sequence (DNA): TGCAGTGCTAGCCTGACAGGGGGCGGCTATGGCTACACCTTC. The V call is TRBV20-1, the J call TRBJ1-2; 10 bases are shared with TRBD1. The germline V gene encodes CDR1 DFQATT and CDR2 SNEGSKA (reference sequence). Trimming removed 3 bases from V and 4 bases from J; junction bases left unmatched: 5. This CDR3 is built from 14 residues.